Below are 23 T cell receptor beta chains sequenced from a single sample in a study of shared clonotypes between healthy human individuals. The naive CD8 fraction comprised CD45RO-negative cells positively selected for CCR7 and excluded terminally differentiated effector memory CD45RA+ cells. Profiled with immunoSEQ multiplex PCR; TCRdb holds only in-frame clones, not every one. The sample has 2 million to 2.5 million clones; approximately 94% are singletons. Sequenced: naive CD8+ T cells from PBMCs. These receptors were collected from a man aged 18 to 29 in good health. Some clones in this sample may be carry-over from other donors' samples.

The CDR3 here is CASSQEPGQPQHF. CDR3 nucleotides: TGCGCCAGCAGCCAAGAGCCAGGGCAGCCCCAGCATTTT. The genes are TRBV4-3 and TRBJ1-5, with D possibly being TRBD1 (5 bases). The V gene lost 0 bases and the J gene lost 7 bases, with 7 bases spanning the gap. There are 13 residues in the CDR3. The germline V gene encodes CDR1 LGHNA and CDR2 YSLEER.

This chain joins TRBV6-6 and TRBJ1-2; maybe TRBD1 (5 bases). The germline V gene has CDR1 MNHNY and CDR2 SVGAGI (reference sequence). This CDR3 has 12 residues. Trimming removed 5 bases from V and 7 bases from J, with 11 bases in between. CDR3 DNA sequence: TGTGCCAGCAGTCCCAGGGCACCTGGCTACACCTTC. It is translated as CASSPRAPGYTF.

The rearrangement uses TRBV7-3 and TRBJ2-3, with 8 bases matching TRBD1. Germline values: CDR1 SGHTA, CDR2 FQGTGA. CDR3 length: 16 residues. J gave up 2 bases and V 4 bases, and 8 bases lay outside the gene matches. CDR3 in DNA: TGTGCCAGCAGCTCCGGGACAGGCTTAAACACAGATACGCAGTATTTT. This codes for CASSSGTGLNTDTQYF.

The gene calls are TRBV11-2 and TRBJ2-7, with D perhaps matching TRBD1 (6 bases). Germline values: CDR1 SGHAT, CDR2 FQNNGV. This CDR3 has 14 amino acids. V shed 5 bases and J shed 4 bases, with 15 bases lying between them. CDR3: CASSPRQVSYEQYF. The CDR3 nucleotides read TGTGCCAGCAGCCCCCGACAGGTTTCTTACGAGCAGTACTTC.

This rearrangement joins TRBV11-2 to TRBJ2-5; D perhaps matches TRBD2 (6 bases). With 1 base removed from V and 4 bases from J, the gap between germline ends came to 13 bases. The CDR3 is made up of 15 amino acids. Germline assignment: CDR1 SGHAT and CDR2 FQNNGV. CDR3 amino acids: CASSLAWDFSETQYF. The CDR3 nucleotides are TGTGCCAGCAGCTTAGCCTGGGACTTTTCAGAGACCCAGTACTTC.

In this sample, this clone turned up once. The J gene is TRBJ2-1, the V gene TRBV5-1; tentatively, D is TRBD2 (5 bases). This CDR3 region has 13 residues. Trimming left V 1 base short and J 8 bases short, with 10 bases between. Germline lookup yields CDR1 SGHRS and CDR2 YFSETQ. The CDR3 protein is CASSLRRSDEQFF. CDR3 coding DNA: TGCGCCAGCAGCTTGAGGAGGTCCGATGAGCAGTTCTTC.

This chain connects TRBV6-5 to TRBJ2-1, with D possibly being TRBD2 (6 bases). The CDR3 spans 15 residues. Germline V gene lookup returns CDR1 MNHEY and CDR2 SVGAGI. The ends were cut back, 6 bases at V and 6 bases at J, with 18 bases in the middle. CDR3: CASSPHGGTVNEQFF. As DNA, the CDR3 is TGTGCCAGCAGCCCCCACGGGGGTACTGTCAATGAGCAGTTCTTC.

The V call is TRBV19, the J call TRBJ2-7; the match to TRBD1 covers 7 bases. The CDR3 has 14 residues. V was pared by 5 bases and J by 2 bases, with 6 bases of the junction left unmatched. Germline V gene sequence: CDR1 LNHDA, CDR2 SQIVND (reference sequence). The CDR3 reads CASSVPGTAYEQYF. In DNA, the CDR3 is TGTGCCAGTAGTGTCCCCGGGACAGCCTACGAGCAGTACTTC.

The genes are TRBV14 and TRBJ2-7; TRBD2 agrees at 7 bases. The length of the CDR3 is 16 residues. CDR1 and CDR2 (germline): SGHDN, FVKESK. The ends lost 1 base at V and 0 bases at J; junction bases unmatched: 6. CDR3 in DNA: TGTGCCAGCAGCCAAGCCCTTCCTAGCGGCTCCTACGAGCAGTACTTC. This translates into CASSQALPSGSYEQYF.

This chain joins TRBV11-2 and TRBJ2-7; TRBD2 aligns across 11 bases. Germline CDR1 and CDR2: SGHAT and FQNNGV. This CDR3 is 16 amino acids long. The trim removed 5 bases at V and 3 bases at J, leaving 9 bases unmatched. For the CDR3, the DNA is TGTGCCAGCAGCCCCTTTCCGACTAGCGGGATCTACGAGCAGTACTTC. This codes for CASSPFPTSGIYEQYF.

This chain joins TRBV7-8 and TRBJ1-2; D gene uncertain. Per the germline V gene, CDR1 is SGHVS and CDR2 is FQNEAQ. Trimming shortened V by 4 bases and J by 2 bases, and 26 bases separated the two germline ends. The CDR3 covers 19 residues. Written as DNA, the CDR3 is TGTGCCAGCAGCTCTACCCCACCGACGCGGCAGGCGCCCAACTATGGCTACACCTTC. This translates into CASSSTPPTRQAPNYGYTF.

The rearrangement joins TRBV5-4 to TRBJ1-1; D call uncertain. CDR1 and CDR2 from the germline V gene are SGHNT and YYREEE (reference sequence). Trimming cost V 0 bases and J 3 bases, with 18 bases left between them. This CDR3 contains 17 residues. CDR3 in amino acids: CASSLDGNPITDTEAFF. CDR3 sequence (DNA): TGTGCCAGCAGCTTGGACGGCAACCCCATCACGGACACTGAAGCTTTCTTT. Combining the CDR3 with reference TRBV5-4 and TRBJ1-1 gives the whole variable domain ETGVTQSPTHLIKTRGQQVTLRCSSQSGHNTVSWYQQALGQGPQFIFQYYREEENGRGNFPPRFSGLQFPNYSSELNVNALELDDSALYLCASSLDGNPITDTEAFFGQGTRLTVV.

The chain is built from TRBV27 and TRBJ2-1; D not resolved. CDR3 length: 13 residues. Trimming took 7 bases from V and 10 from J, leaving 17 bases between them. Germline loops: CDR1 MNHEY, CDR2 SMNVEV (reference sequence). The CDR3 nucleotides read TGTGCCAGCACCCTCCTCGCATCGGGCGAGCAGTTCTTC. Translated: CASTLLASGEQFF.

About this clone itself: The same CDR3 is also encoded by other DNA sequences in this sample. The rearrangement links TRBV7-9 to TRBJ1-5; D gene ambiguous. V was trimmed by 6 bases and J by 2 bases, leaving 11 bases between them. CDR3 length equals 14 residues. Germline CDR1 SEHNR, CDR2 FQNEAQ (reference sequence). The CDR3, as DNA: TGTGCCAGCAGTTCAGCCGTGGGCAATCAGCCCCAGCATTTT. Protein product: CASSSAVGNQPQHF.

Comment on this clone: Other DNA variants within this sample encode the same CDR3. The genes are TRBV28 and TRBJ2-2; unclear D gene. Germline V gene lookup returns CDR1 MDHEN and CDR2 SYDVKM. This CDR3 region has 11 residues. V lost 6 bases, J lost 8 bases, and 7 bases lay in between. The CDR3 DNA reads as TGTGCCAGCAGCCCACCGGGGGAGCTGTTTTTT. The encoded protein is CASSPPGELFF.

In this sample, this clone turned up once. V usage is TRBV9 and J usage is TRBJ2-1; unclear D gene. Per the germline V gene, CDR1 is SGDLS and CDR2 is YYNGEE. The CDR3 has 17 residues. The V gene lost 4 bases and the J gene lost 4 bases, with 21 bases spanning the gap. For the CDR3, the DNA is TGTGCCAGCAGCCCTTCGGATCGTTTTAGTAGTTACAATGAGCAGTTCTTC. Its protein is CASSPSDRFSSYNEQFF.

This rearrangement joins TRBV6-1 to TRBJ1-1; no firm D call. The CDR3 covers 14 residues. From germline, CDR1 is MNHNS and CDR2 SASEGT. Trimming removed 6 bases at V and 5 bases at J, with 16 bases between. CDR3 protein: CASRARTAGTEAFF. CDR3 in DNA: TGTGCCAGCAGAGCCAGGACGGCGGGTACTGAAGCTTTCTTT.

V is TRBV27 and J is TRBJ2-7; no clear D. The V end lost 3 bases, the J end lost 5 bases, and 11 bases lay between the germline ends. The germline V gene encodes CDR1 MNHEY and CDR2 SMNVEV (reference sequence). This CDR3 comprises 13 residues. CDR3 protein: CASSLEEAHEQYF. The CDR3 DNA reads TGTGCCAGCAGTTTGGAAGAGGCCCACGAGCAGTACTTC.

The V gene is TRBV19, the J gene TRBJ1-5; D is perhaps TRBD1 (6 bases). This CDR3 is built from 11 residues. V dropped 5 bases and J dropped 9 bases, with 8 bases sitting between them. CDR1 LNHDA and CDR2 SQIVND come from the germline V gene (reference sequence). The CDR3 reads CASSQGGPQHF. The CDR3 DNA is TGTGCCAGTAGTCAAGGGGGGCCCCAGCATTTT.

V gene TRBV7-9 combines with J gene TRBJ1-1; D possibly corresponds to TRBD1 (5 bases). Trimming stripped 1 base from V and 6 bases from J, with 9 bases between. Looked up from germline, CDR1 is SEHNR and CDR2 is FQNEAQ (reference sequence). The CDR3 spans 13 residues. The CDR3 nucleotides read TGTGCCAGCAGCTTAGGGGACGATCCTGAAGCTTTCTTT. Translation gives CASSLGDDPEAFF.

The chain recombines TRBV6-5 with TRBJ2-1; D tentatively fits TRBD1 or TRBD2 (5 bases each). Germline assignment: CDR1 MNHEY and CDR2 SVGAGI. With 8 bases removed from V and 2 bases from J, the gap between germline ends came to 10 bases. The CDR3 spans 13 residues. The CDR3 DNA follows: TGTGCCAGCGGGGGTTTCGCCTACAATGAGCAGTTCTTC. This gives the protein CASGGFAYNEQFF.

This clone has a single count. CDR3: CSLLGDTQYF. For the CDR3, the DNA is TGCAGCCTTCTTGGGGATACGCAGTATTTT. V and J are TRBV20-1 and TRBJ2-3, with D hard to call. CDR1 is DFQATT, CDR2 SNEGSKA, per germline (reference sequence). This CDR3 spans 10 amino acids.

The chain couples TRBV29-1 to TRBJ2-3, with D unresolved. Germline V gene data show CDR1 as SQVTM and CDR2 as ANQGSEA. The CDR3 is 11 residues long. V lost 5 bases and J lost 4, with 7 bases in between. CDR3: CSVRGADTQYF. Here the CDR3 DNA reads TGCAGCGTTCGTGGAGCAGATACGCAGTATTTT.